Listed here is a single T cell receptor beta chain. Its specificity is unknown. This CDR3 is 15 amino acids long. V was pared by 2 bases and J by 5 bases, with 10 bases between. Germline CDR1 MNHEY, CDR2 SVGAGI. The method was immunoSEQ multiplex PCR; TCRdb's version includes in-frame clones alone and lacks a portion of them. Of about 150,000 clones in the sample, about 86% are singletons; the top ten hold approximately 2%. This specimen belongs to a study of cytomegalovirus exposure and HLA in healthy donors. Points from the study as a whole: Cytomegalovirus-associated status was assigned to 150 or so TCR beta chains.

The specimen sequenced was PBMCs. The chain is built from TRBV6-5 and TRBJ1-6; no clear D gene. The clonotype was recovered from a human donor in good health. CDR3 sequence reads: CASSYTQVHNSPLHF. The CDR3 nucleotides read TGTGCCAGCAGTTACACCCAGGTCCATAATTCACCCCTCCACTTT.